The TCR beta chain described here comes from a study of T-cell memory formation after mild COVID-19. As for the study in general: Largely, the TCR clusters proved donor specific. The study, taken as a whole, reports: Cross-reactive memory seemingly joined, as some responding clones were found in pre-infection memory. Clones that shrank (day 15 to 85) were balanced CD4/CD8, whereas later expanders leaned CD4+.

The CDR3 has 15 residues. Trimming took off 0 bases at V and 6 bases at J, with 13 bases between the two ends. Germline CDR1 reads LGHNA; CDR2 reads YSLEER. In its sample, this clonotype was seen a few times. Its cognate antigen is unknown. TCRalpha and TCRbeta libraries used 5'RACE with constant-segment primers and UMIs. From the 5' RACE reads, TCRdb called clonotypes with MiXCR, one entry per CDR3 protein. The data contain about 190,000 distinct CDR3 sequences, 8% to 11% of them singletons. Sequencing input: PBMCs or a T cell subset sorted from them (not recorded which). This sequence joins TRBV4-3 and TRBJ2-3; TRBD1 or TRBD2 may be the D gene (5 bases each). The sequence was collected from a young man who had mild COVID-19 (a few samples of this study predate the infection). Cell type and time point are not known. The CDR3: CASSQDTGALDTQYF. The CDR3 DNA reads TGCGCCAGCAGCCAAGATACCGGGGCCCTGGATACGCAGTATTTT.